This T cell receptor (beta chain) was identified during a study of blood T cell repertoires in COVID-19. On the study more broadly: Italy, Spain and the United States were the sources of the convalescent and acute COVID-19 samples. PBMCs, B-cell-depleted T cells, or T cells provided the cDNA or gDNA that made up the material.

As originally analysed: By means of reference gene primer amplification, nucleated cell counts were estimated. Here immunoSEQ multiplex PCR was the method, and the copy in TCRdb shows in-frame clones only, minus some. V and J calls plus clone size are reproduced from that table; the DNA served to infer D and trimming. The sample yields fewer than 250,000 clones, around nine tenths seen once. The CDR3 runs to 15 residues. The ends were cut back, 8 bases at V and 6 bases at J, with 23 bases in the middle. CDR1 and CDR2 (germline): MNHEY, SMNVEV (reference sequence). The chain recombines TRBV27 with TRBJ2-7, with a possible D match to TRBD2 (7 bases). The clonotype comes from a woman aged 60 to 75 who had recovered from COVID-19. What was sequenced was peripheral blood. The CDR3 DNA is TGTGCCAGCCGCAGGTTGGGGGGGCCCGCAGGCGAGCAGTACTTC. Translating gives CASRRLGGPAGEQYF.